This T cell receptor beta chain was recovered during a study of blood T cells in healthy people across ages. The authors ran a second PCR of roughly 7 to 11 cycles using a sample-barcoded 5' primer and a J-beta primer mix. TCRdb reanalysed the 5' RACE reads using MiXCR and keeps one entry per CDR3 protein. The sample includes about 800,000 distinct CDR3 sequences, approximately 25% of them seen just once. V was clipped by 5 bases and J by 7 bases; unmatched bases: 9. The CDR3 sequence is 15 residues long. CDR1 SGHTA and CDR2 FQGTGA come from the germline V gene. This sample was also put to use in a study of T cells of mothers and their children. That work contributes: Using the M1S primer, the second PCR added sample barcodes along with 2-4 random nucleotides.

This chain links TRBV7-3 with TRBJ2-1; 9 nucleotides match TRBD2. The sample taken for sequencing was blood. This TCR derives from a boy under 18 in good health. CDR3 sequence reads: CASSALAGSANEQFF. In DNA form, the CDR3 reads TGTGCCAGCAGCGCCCTAGCGGGATCAGCAAATGAGCAGTTCTTC.